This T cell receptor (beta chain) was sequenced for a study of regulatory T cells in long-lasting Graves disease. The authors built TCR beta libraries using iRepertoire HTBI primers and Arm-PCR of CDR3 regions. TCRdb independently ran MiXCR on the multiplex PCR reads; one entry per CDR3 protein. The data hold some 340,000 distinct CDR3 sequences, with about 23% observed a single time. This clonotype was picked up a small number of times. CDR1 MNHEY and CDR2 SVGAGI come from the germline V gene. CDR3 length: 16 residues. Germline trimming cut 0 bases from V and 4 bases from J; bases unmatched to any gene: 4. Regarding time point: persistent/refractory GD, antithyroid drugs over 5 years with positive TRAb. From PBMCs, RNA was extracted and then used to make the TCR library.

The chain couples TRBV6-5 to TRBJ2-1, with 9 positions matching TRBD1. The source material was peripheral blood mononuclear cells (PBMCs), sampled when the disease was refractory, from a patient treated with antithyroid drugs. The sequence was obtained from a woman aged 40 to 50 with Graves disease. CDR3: CASSYSGDRAYNEQFF. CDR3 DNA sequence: TGTGCCAGCAGTTACTCGGGGGACAGGGCTTACAATGAGCAGTTCTTC.